The 18 T cell receptor beta chains listed next were all sequenced from one sample in a study of blood T cell repertoires in COVID-19. Here immunoSEQ multiplex PCR was the method, and the copy in TCRdb shows in-frame clones only, minus some. The sample lists some 200,000 clones, around 84% occurring once. Sequencing was carried out using peripheral blood. These receptors were obtained from a man younger than 40 with active or convalescent COVID-19.

The rearrangement uses TRBV5-1 and TRBJ2-3, with 9 bases lining up with TRBD2. V trimming: 0 bases; J trimming: 8 bases; junction bases outside the gene matches: 13. Germline-derived CDR1 and CDR2 are SGHRS and YFSETQ. The CDR3 spans 17 residues. The CDR3 coding sequence is TGCGCCAGCAGCTTGGAGGTACGCGGCGGGAGGGCAGGTACGCAGTATTTT. This sequence encodes CASSLEVRGGRAGTQYF.

The V and J genes are TRBV28 and TRBJ2-5; D perhaps matches TRBD2 (5 bases). This CDR3 is 14 amino acids long. The germline gives CDR1 MDHEN, CDR2 SYDVKM. Deletions cut 6 bases from V and 2 bases from J, with 13 bases between. The CDR3 nucleotides are TGTGCCAGCAGCTCGGAGAGGGCTCAAGAGACCCAGTACTTC. Protein product: CASSSERAQETQYF.

V gene TRBV30 combines with J gene TRBJ1-2, with no clear D. V lost 3 bases and J lost 8, with 13 bases in between. The CDR3 runs to 12 residues. CDR1 GTSNPN and CDR2 SVGIG come from the germline V gene (reference sequence). Here the CDR3 DNA reads TGTGCCTGGAGCTACTTTTCGGGAGGCTACACCTTC. This gives the protein CAWSYFSGGYTF.

The V gene is TRBV6-2 or TRBV6-3, the J gene TRBJ1-2, with 8 bases fitting TRBD1. V gave up 6 bases and J gave up 4 bases; unmatched junction bases: 10. This CDR3 comprises 15 residues. Germline CDR1 is MNHEY and CDR2 is SVGEGT. The CDR3 DNA reads as TGTGCCAGCAGCCGCCCGGACAGGGTAGGCTATGGCTACACCTTC. It yields the protein CASSRPDRVGYGYTF.

V usage is TRBV3-1 (or the pseudogene TRBV3-2) and J usage is TRBJ2-7; the D gene is possibly TRBD2 (6 bases). CDR3 length: 14 residues. V was cut by 5 bases and J by 1 base, with 12 bases left in between. The germline CDR1 and CDR2 sequences are LGHDT and YNNKEL (reference sequence). In DNA, the CDR3 is TGTGCCAGCAGCTTCAGCGGGCATTCCTACGAGCAGTACTTC. Translation: CASSFSGHSYEQYF.

There are a few counts of this clone. The chain joins TRBV9 to TRBJ1-2, with D uncertain. The CDR3 is 15 amino acids. Per germline, CDR1 SGDLS and CDR2 YYNGEE. The germline V and J ends were trimmed by 5 bases and 6 bases, with 20 bases remaining between them. The CDR3: CASRKLAGSPDGYTF. The CDR3, as DNA: TGTGCCAGCAGAAAATTGGCTGGGAGCCCCGATGGCTACACCTTC.

The chain employs TRBV6-5 and TRBJ2-3; no clear D. The CDR3 contains 12 residues. Germline V gives CDR1 MNHEY, CDR2 SVGAGI. Trimming removed 6 bases from V and 6 bases from J, with 10 bases in between. As DNA, the CDR3 is TGTGCCAGCAGCCCCCCCGGGGATACGCAGTATTTT. It yields the protein CASSPPGDTQYF.

CDR3 amino acids: CASSQATGSNSPLHF. The CDR3 nucleotides are TGCGCCAGCAGCCAGGCCACAGGGAGCAATTCACCCCTCCACTTT. This chain joins TRBV4-1 and TRBJ1-6; perhaps TRBD1 as D (6 bases). Trimming pared 3 bases from V and 7 bases from J, leaving 13 bases between. Germline lookup yields CDR1 MGHRA and CDR2 YSYEKL. The CDR3 runs to 15 residues.

The chain combines TRBV18 with TRBJ1-4, with 7 bases aligning to TRBD1. The length of the CDR3 is 14 residues. Germline V gives CDR1 KGHSH, CDR2 LQKENI. The J segment lost 5 bases and the V segment lost 3 bases, leaving 3 bases of the junction unmatched. CDR3 nucleotide sequence: TGTGCCAGCTCACCCCGGGACAGAAATGAAAAACTGTTTTTT. As protein: CASSPRDRNEKLFF.

This chain joins TRBV19 and TRBJ1-1; D is perhaps TRBD1 (5 bases). This CDR3 region has 16 residues. Germline V gene data show CDR1 as LNHDA and CDR2 as SQIVND (reference sequence). Trimming removed 3 bases at V and 4 bases at J, with 18 bases between. The CDR3 loop reads CASSMIRGRRSTEAFF. The CDR3 DNA sequence: TGTGCCAGTAGTATGATCCGGGGGAGACGGAGCACTGAAGCTTTCTTT.

The genes are TRBV20-1 and TRBJ2-3; D may be TRBD1 (5 bases). CDR3 length: 14 residues. In germline, CDR1 is DFQATT, CDR2 SNEGSKA (reference sequence). V was shortened by 3 bases and J by 0 bases, with 10 bases between the two germline ends. For the CDR3, the DNA is TGCAGTGCTAGTGAGCCAGGGAGCACAGATACGCAGTATTTT. Translating gives CSASEPGSTDTQYF.

This clone was recorded a few times. This chain connects TRBV27 to TRBJ2-7; 8 positions agree with TRBD2. V trimming: 0 bases; J trimming: 4 bases; junction bases outside the gene matches: 5. Germline V gene data show CDR1 as MNHEY and CDR2 as SMNVEV (reference sequence). This CDR3 has 15 amino acids. CDR3: CASSLSGSGMYEQYF. DNA of the CDR3: TGTGCCAGCAGTTTATCGGGTAGCGGGATGTACGAGCAGTACTTC.

The chain uses TRBV7-8 and TRBJ1-5, with D perhaps matching TRBD1 (6 bases). V was shortened by 5 bases and J by 4 bases, with 18 bases between the two germline ends. Germline V CDR1 and CDR2: SGHVS, FQNEAQ. CDR3 length: 16 residues. The CDR3 nucleotides are TGTGCCAGCAGCGGGCTGGGACAAGCTGGAAATCAGCCCCAGCATTTT. Translating gives CASSGLGQAGNQPQHF.

This clone appeared a single time. CDR3 loop: CASSQEPVPSYEQYF. Written as DNA, the CDR3 is TGTGCCAGCAGCCAAGAGCCAGTCCCCTCCTACGAGCAGTACTTC. V and J are TRBV4-2 and TRBJ2-7, with no clear D. The CDR3 is made up of 15 amino acids. V was trimmed by 0 bases and J by 0 bases, leaving 9 bases between them. Germline V gives CDR1 LGHNA, CDR2 YNFKEQ.

This sequence joins TRBV27 and TRBJ2-1; TRBD2 matches 8 bases. The trim removed 6 bases at V and 4 bases at J, leaving 23 bases unmatched. The CDR3 extends over 20 amino acids. The germline V gene encodes CDR1 MNHEY and CDR2 SMNVEV (reference sequence). CDR3: CASRREGMGPQRGPYNEQFF. DNA of the CDR3: TGTGCCAGCAGGAGGGAGGGTATGGGACCTCAGCGGGGGCCATACAATGAGCAGTTCTTC.

V and J are TRBV7-2 and TRBJ1-6; 7 bases are shared with TRBD1. Germline V lookup: CDR1 SGHTA, CDR2 FQGNSA. J gave up 7 bases and V 5 bases, and 14 bases lay outside the gene matches. CDR3 length: 17 amino acids. In DNA, the CDR3 is TGTGCCAGCAGCCCTCCACGCTTGACAGGGCCCAATTCACCCCTCCACTTT. Amino acids: CASSPPRLTGPNSPLHF.

The chain recombines TRBV5-1 with TRBJ1-1; 8 nucleotides line up with TRBD1. The CDR3 is 17 residues long. Germline V gives CDR1 SGHRS, CDR2 YFSETQ. V was clipped by 0 bases and J by 7 bases; unmatched bases: 14. CDR3 nucleotides: TGCGCCAGCAGCTTGGTTGCTTGGCAGGGGGCTAGCGTTGAAGCTTTCTTT. This codes for CASSLVAWQGASVEAFF.

The chain is built from TRBV7-2 and TRBJ1-1; D ambiguous. The CDR3 runs 12 residues. CDR1 SGHTA and CDR2 FQGNSA come from the germline V gene. Trimming pared 1 base from V and 8 bases from J, leaving 8 bases between. This CDR3 is CASSLEHREAFF. For the CDR3, the DNA is TGTGCCAGCAGCTTAGAGCATCGAGAAGCTTTCTTT. Complete variable domain (other parts from reference TRBV7-2 and TRBJ1-1): GAGVSQSPSNKVTEKGKDVELRCDPISGHTALYWYRQSLGQGLEFLIYFQGNSAPDKSGLPSDRFSAERTGGSVSTLTIQRTQQEDSAVYLCASSLEHREAFFGQGTRLTVV.